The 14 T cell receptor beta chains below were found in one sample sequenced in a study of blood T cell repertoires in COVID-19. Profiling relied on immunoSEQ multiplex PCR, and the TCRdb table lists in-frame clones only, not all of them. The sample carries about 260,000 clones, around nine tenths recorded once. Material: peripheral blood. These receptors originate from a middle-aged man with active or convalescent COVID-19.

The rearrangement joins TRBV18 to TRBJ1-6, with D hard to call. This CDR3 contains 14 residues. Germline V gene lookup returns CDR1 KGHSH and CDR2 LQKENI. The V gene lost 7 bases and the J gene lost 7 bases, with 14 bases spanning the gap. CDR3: CASFSTETNSPLHF. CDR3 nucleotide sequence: TGTGCCAGCTTTAGCACCGAAACGAATTCACCCCTCCACTTT.

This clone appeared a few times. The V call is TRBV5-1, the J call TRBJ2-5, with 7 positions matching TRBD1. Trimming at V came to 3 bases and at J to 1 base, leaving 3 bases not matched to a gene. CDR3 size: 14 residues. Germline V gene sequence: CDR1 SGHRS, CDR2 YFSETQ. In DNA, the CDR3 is TGCGCCAGCAGCTGGGGGACAGTCCAAGAGACCCAGTACTTC. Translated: CASSWGTVQETQYF.

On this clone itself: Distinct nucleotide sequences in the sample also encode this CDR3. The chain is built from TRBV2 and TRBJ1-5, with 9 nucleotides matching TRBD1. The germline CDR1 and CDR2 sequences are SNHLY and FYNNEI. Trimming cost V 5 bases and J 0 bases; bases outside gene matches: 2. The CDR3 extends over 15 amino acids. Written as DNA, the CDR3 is TGTGCCAGCAGTTTGGACAGGGGTAGCAATCAGCCCCAGCATTTT. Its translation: CASSLDRGSNQPQHF.

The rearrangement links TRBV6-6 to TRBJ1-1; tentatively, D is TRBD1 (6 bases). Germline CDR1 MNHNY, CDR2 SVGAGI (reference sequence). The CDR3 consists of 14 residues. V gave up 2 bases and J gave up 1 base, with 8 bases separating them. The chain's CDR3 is CASSYGTQNTEAFF. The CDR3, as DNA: TGTGCCAGCAGTTACGGGACACAGAACACTGAAGCTTTCTTT.

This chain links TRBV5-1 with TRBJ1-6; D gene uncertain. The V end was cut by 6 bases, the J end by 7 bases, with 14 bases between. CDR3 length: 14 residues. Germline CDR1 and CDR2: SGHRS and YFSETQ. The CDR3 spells CASTRRGGNSPLHF. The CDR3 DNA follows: TGCGCCAGCACTCGCAGAGGAGGGAATTCACCCCTCCACTTT.

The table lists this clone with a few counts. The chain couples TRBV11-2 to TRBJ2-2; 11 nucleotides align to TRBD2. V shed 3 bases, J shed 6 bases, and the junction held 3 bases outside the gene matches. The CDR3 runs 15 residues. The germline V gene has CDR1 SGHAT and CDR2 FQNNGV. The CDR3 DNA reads TGTGCCAGCAGCTTGAGTAGCGGGGGGGCCGGGGAGCTGTTTTTT. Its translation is CASSLSSGGAGELFF.

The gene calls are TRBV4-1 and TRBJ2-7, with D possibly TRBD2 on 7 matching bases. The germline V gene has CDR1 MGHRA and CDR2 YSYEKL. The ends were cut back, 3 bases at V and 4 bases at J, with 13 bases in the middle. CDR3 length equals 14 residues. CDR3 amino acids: CASSQEQGGYEQYF. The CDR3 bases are TGCGCCAGCAGCCAGGAACAGGGAGGGTACGAGCAGTACTTC.

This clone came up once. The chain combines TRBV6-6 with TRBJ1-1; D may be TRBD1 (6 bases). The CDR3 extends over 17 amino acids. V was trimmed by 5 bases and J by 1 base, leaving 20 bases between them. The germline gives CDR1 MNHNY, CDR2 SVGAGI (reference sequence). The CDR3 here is CASSPFPRQASNTEAFF. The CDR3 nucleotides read TGTGCCAGCAGTCCATTTCCCCGACAGGCCTCGAACACTGAAGCTTTCTTT.

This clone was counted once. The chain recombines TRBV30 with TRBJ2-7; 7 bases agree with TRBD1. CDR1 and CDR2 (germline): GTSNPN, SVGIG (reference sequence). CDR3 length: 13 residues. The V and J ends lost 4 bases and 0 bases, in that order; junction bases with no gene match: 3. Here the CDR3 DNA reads TGTGCCTGGACTCGACAGGGCTCCTACGAGCAGTACTTC. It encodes CAWTRQGSYEQYF.

CDR3 residues: CASSYRAGPYNEQFF. DNA for the CDR3: TGTGCCAGCAGTTATAGGGCGGGGCCTTACAATGAGCAGTTCTTC. The genes are TRBV27 and TRBJ2-1; a weak D match, TRBD2 (6 bases). This CDR3 spans 15 amino acids. Trimming cost V 4 bases and J 4 bases, with 14 bases left between them. Germline V CDR1 and CDR2: MNHEY, SMNVEV (reference sequence).

The CDR3 coding sequence is TGTGCCAGCAGCTTAGTAAGGGACAGACTCTACAATGAGCAGTTCTTC. This encodes CASSLVRDRLYNEQFF. V gene TRBV11-3 combines with J gene TRBJ2-1; 7 nucleotides align to TRBD1. This CDR3 spans 16 amino acids. Trimming cost V 1 base and J 3 bases; bases outside gene matches: 6. Germline V CDR1 and CDR2: SGHNT, YENEEA. Complete variable domain (other parts from reference TRBV11-3 and TRBJ2-1): EAGVVQSPRYKIIEKKQPVAFWCNPISGHNTLYWYLQNLGQGPELLIRYENEEAVDDSQLPKDRFSAERLKGVDSTLKIQPAELGDSAVYLCASSLVRDRLYNEQFFGPGTRLTVL.

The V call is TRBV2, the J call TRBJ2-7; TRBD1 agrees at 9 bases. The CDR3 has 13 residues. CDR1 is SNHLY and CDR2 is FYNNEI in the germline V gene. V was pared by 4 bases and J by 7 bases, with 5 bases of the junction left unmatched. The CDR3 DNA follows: TGTGCCAGCAGTGGGGACAGGGAGAGTGAGCAGTACTTC. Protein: CASSGDRESEQYF.

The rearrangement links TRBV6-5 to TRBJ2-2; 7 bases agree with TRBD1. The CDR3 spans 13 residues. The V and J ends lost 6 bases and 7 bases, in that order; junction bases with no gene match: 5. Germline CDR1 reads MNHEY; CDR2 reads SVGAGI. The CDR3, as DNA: TGTGCCAGCAGCTGGACAGGTGGCGGGGAGCTGTTTTTT. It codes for CASSWTGGGELFF.

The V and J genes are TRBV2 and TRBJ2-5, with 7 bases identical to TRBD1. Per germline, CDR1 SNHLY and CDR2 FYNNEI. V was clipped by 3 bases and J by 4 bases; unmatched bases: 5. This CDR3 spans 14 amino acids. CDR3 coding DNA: TGTGCCAGCAGTGAGGAAGGGGGCTTAGAGACCCAGTACTTC. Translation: CASSEEGGLETQYF. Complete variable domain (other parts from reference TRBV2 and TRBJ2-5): EPEVTQTPSHQVTQMGQEVILRCVPISNHLYFYWYRQILGQKVEFLVSFYNNEISEKSEIFDDQFSVERPDGSNFTLKIRSTKLEDSAMYFCASSEEGGLETQYFGPGTRLLVL.